This T cell receptor (beta chain) emerged from a study of T cells in Graves' hyperthyroidism and ophthalmopathy. Regarding the study as a whole: In the analysis, a 13 V-J model separated ophthalmopathy from stable hyperthyroidism. Blood also showed most of the thyroid clonotypes that were expanded above 0.001.

This clonotype has just a few counts. The antigen remains undetermined. V was cut by 1 base and J by 6 bases, with 7 bases left in between. CDR1 and CDR2 (germline): SEHNR, FQNEAQ (reference sequence). This CDR3 spans 12 amino acids. RNA transcripts gave rise to amplified TCR beta CDR3 regions. HTBI primers were employed in a first-round RT-PCR of the TCR CDR3. TCRdb re-called the multiplex PCR reads with MiXCR, one entry per CDR3 protein. Counted here are some 490,000 distinct CDR3 sequences, roughly 16% occurring once; the ten biggest clones make up around 28%. Sequencing was performed on blood. The source of this sequence is a woman in her thirties with Graves' ophthalmopathy. The genes are TRBV7-9 and TRBJ2-7; D is undetermined. The CDR3, as DNA: TGTGCCAGCAGCTTAGACTTGCGCGAGCAGTACTTC. Its translation is CASSLDLREQYF.